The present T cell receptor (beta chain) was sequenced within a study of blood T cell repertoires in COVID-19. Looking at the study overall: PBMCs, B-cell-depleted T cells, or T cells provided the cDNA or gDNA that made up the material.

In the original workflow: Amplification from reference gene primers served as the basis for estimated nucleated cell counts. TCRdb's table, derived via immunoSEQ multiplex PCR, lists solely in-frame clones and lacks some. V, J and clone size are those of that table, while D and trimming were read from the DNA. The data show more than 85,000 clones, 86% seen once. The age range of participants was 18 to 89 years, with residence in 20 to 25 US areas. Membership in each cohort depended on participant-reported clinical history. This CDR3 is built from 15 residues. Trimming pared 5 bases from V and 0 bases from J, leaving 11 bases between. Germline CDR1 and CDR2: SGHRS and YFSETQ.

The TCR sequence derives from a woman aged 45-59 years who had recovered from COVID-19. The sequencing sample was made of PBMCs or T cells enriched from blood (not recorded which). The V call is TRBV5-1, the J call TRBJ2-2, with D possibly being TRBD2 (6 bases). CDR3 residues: CASRSGTPNTGELFF. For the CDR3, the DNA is TGCGCCAGCAGGTCCGGGACTCCGAACACCGGGGAGCTGTTTTTT.